This T cell receptor beta chain comes out of a study of blood T cells in healthy people across ages. Study results and caveats: In older individuals, TCR beta diversity per million T cells was lower, falling roughly linearly with age.

With respect to this clonotype: The antigen remains unidentified.

Per germline, CDR1 DFQATT and CDR2 SNEGSKA (reference sequence). CDR3 size: 16 residues. The ends were cut back, 3 bases at V and 9 bases at J, with 21 bases in the middle. A second PCR, run for 7 to 11 cycles, used a sample-barcoded 5' primer plus a J-beta primer mix. TCRdb passed the 5' RACE reads through MiXCR, listing each CDR3 protein once. The sample has 1.5 million to 2 million distinct CDR3 sequences, around 35% seen once; the top ten hold roughly 10%. The V and J genes are TRBV20-1 and TRBJ1-6, with D maybe TRBD1 (5 bases). The sequencing input was blood. The receptor's source is a woman aged 30 to 39 in good health. DNA of the CDR3: TGCAGTGCTAGGGATCTGACAGACGATACAAGTTCACCCCTCCACTTT. It specifies CSARDLTDDTSSPLHF.